This TCR beta chain stems from a study of T cells in Graves' hyperthyroidism and ophthalmopathy. With 4 bases clipped from V and 2 bases from J, the junction kept 7 bases outside the gene matches. Germline V gene data show CDR1 as MNHEY and CDR2 as SVGAGI. The CDR3 has 15 residues. Amplified TCR beta CDR3 regions came from RNA transcripts. TCR CDR3 underwent first-round RT-PCR with the HTBI primer set. TCRdb passed the multiplex PCR reads through MiXCR, listing each CDR3 protein once. The sample lists 300,000 to 500,000 distinct CDR3 sequences; more than 13% were seen once. Ophthalmopathy cases met thresholds of Clinical Activity Score at least 3, NOSPECS grade at least 4 and duration under 3 months. Fresh peripheral blood, around 9.5 ml, yielded the PBMCs. This clonotype was seen a handful of times.

J is TRBJ2-7 and V is TRBV6-5, with 8 bases fitting TRBD1. Sequencing input: blood. This sequence originates from a man between 50 and 59 years old with Graves' ophthalmopathy. CDR3 sequence (DNA): TGTGCCAGCAGTTCCCGGACAGGGAAGACCTACGAGCAGTACTTC. This translates into CASSSRTGKTYEQYF.